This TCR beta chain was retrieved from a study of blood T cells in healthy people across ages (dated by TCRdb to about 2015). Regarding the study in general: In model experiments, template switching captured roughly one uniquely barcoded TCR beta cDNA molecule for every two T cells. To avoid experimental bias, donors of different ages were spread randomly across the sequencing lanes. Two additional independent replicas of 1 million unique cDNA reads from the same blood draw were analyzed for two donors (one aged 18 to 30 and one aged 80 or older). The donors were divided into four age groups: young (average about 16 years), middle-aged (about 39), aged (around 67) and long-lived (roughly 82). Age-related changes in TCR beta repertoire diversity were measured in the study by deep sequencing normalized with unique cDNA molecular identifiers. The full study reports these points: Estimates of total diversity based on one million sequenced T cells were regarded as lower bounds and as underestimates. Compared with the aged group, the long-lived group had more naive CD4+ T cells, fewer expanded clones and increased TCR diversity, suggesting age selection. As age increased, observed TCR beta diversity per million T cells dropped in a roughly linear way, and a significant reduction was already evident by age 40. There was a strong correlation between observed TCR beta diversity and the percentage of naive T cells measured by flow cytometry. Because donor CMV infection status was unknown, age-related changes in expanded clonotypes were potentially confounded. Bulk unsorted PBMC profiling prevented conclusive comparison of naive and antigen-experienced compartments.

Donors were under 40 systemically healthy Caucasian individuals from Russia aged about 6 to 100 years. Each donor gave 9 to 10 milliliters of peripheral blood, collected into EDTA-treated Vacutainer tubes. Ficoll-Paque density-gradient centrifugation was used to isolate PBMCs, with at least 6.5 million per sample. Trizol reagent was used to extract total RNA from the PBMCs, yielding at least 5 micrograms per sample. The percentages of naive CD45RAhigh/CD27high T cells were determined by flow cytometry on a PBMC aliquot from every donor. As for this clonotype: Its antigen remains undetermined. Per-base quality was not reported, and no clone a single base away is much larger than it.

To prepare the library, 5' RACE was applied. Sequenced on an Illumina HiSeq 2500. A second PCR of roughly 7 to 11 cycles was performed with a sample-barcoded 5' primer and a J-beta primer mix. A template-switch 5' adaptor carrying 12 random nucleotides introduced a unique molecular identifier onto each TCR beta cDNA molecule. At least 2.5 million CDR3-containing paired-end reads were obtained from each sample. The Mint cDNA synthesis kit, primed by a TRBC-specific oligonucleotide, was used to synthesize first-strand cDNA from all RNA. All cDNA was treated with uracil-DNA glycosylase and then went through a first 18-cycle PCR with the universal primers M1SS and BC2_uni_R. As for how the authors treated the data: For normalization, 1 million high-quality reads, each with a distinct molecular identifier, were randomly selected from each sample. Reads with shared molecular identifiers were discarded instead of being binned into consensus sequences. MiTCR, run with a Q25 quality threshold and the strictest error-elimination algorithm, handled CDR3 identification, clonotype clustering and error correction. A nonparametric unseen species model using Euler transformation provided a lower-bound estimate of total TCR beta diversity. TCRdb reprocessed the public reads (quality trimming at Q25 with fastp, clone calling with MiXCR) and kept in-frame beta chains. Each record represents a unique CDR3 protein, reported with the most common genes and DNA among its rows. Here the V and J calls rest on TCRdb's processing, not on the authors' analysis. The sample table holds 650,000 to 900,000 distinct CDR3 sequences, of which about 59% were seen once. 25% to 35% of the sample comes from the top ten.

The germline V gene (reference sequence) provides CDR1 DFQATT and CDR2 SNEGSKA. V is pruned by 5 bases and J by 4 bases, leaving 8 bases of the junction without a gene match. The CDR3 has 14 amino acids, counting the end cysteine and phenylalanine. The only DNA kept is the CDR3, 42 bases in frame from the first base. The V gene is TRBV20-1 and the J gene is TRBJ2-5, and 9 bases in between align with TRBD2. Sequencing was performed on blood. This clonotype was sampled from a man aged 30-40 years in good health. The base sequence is TGCAGTGCTGAGCGACTAGCGGCTCTAGAGACCCAGTACTTC. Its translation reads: CSAERLAALETQYF.